This T cell receptor (beta chain) was documented in a study of metastatic and nonmetastatic thyroid tumors. Regarding the study as a whole: A significant increase in TCR beta diversity was reportedly seen in malignant thyroid tumors relative to benign nodules, in blood and tumor.

Patients underwent thyroid surgery, and none had received any treatment before it. TCRdb re-called clones via MiXCR from the PCR reads. Among some 55,000 clones listed, 20% to 25% were seen once. Between the trimmed V and J ends, which lost 2 bases and 4 bases, there was a span of 19 bases. Per the germline V gene, CDR1 is KGHSH and CDR2 is LQKENI. The CDR3 runs 17 residues. In this sample, this clone turned up many times. The antigen is not known. The material sequenced was blood. The gene calls are TRBV18 and TRBJ2-3; no firm D call. The source of this sequence is a female donor with papillary thyroid cancer or a benign thyroid nodule (not recorded which). Some clones in this sample may be carry-over from other donors' samples. The CDR3 DNA is TGTGCCAGCTCACCAATTTTTTCTGGGGTCAACGCAGATACGCAGTATTTT. This sequence encodes CASSPIFSGVNADTQYF.